What follows are 25 T cell receptor beta chains derived from one specimen sequenced in a study of naive and memory T cell subsets. An equimolar mix of two oligonucleotides served as the beta constant-region primer for TRBC1 and TRBC2. In TCRdb, the UMI-ligation and nested PCR reads were re-called with MiXCR into one record per CDR3 protein. Of 130,000 to 150,000 distinct CDR3 sequences in the sample, more than 15% were seen once. Input material: naive CD4+ T cells from blood. These TCRs come from a human donor in good health.

Ten or more counts support this clonotype. The chain has TRBV5-5 and TRBJ1-4; D gene uncertain. The CDR3 runs to 15 residues. Germline CDR1 reads SGHKS; CDR2 reads YYEKEE (reference sequence). V dropped 7 bases and J dropped 1 base, with 14 bases sitting between them. CDR3 protein: CASDTSMGTNEKLFF. CDR3 DNA: TGTGCCAGCGACACGTCAATGGGAACTAATGAAAAACTGTTTTTT.

This clonotype has more than one count but fewer than ten. This rearrangement joins TRBV2 to TRBJ1-2, with D perhaps TRBD1 (6 bases). Germline CDR1 is SNHLY and CDR2 is FYNNEI. The CDR3 has 11 residues. V gave up 7 bases and J gave up 7 bases, with 10 bases separating them. Here the CDR3 DNA reads TGTGCCAGCAACAGGGACGGTGGCTACACCTTC. It codes for CASNRDGGYTF. The complete variable domain, with remaining parts taken from reference TRBV2 and TRBJ1-2, reads EPEVTQTPSHQVTQMGQEVILRCVPISNHLYFYWYRQILGQKVEFLVSFYNNEISEKSEIFDDQFSVERPDGSNFTLKIRSTKLEDSAMYFCASNRDGGYTFGSGTRLTVV.

This clonotype was detected a few times. The chain combines TRBV29-1 with TRBJ2-7, with 8 bases lining up with TRBD2. CDR3 size: 14 residues. The V gene's germline CDR1 is SQVTM and CDR2 ANQGSEA. V shed 4 bases, J shed 5 bases, and the junction held 10 bases outside the gene matches. CDR3 in DNA: TGCAGCGTTGCTCAGAGGCTAGCGGGCAACGAGCAGTACTTC. This sequence encodes CSVAQRLAGNEQYF.

Only a few counts were recorded for this clonotype. The chain uses TRBV5-1 and TRBJ2-2; 10 bases are a match to TRBD1. V lost 4 bases, J lost 4 bases, and 1 base stayed unmatched. This CDR3 is built from 14 residues. The germline CDR1 and CDR2 sequences are SGHRS and YFSETQ. The CDR3 reads CASSRDRGTGELFF. The CDR3 DNA reads as TGCGCCAGCAGCCGGGACAGGGGCACCGGGGAGCTGTTTTTT.

This chain connects TRBV7-2 to TRBJ1-5; the match to TRBD1 covers 7 bases. Germline V CDR1 and CDR2: SGHTA, FQGNSA. Losses at the gene ends were 6 bases for V and 7 bases for J; bases not matched to a gene: 15. This CDR3 region has 16 residues. The DNA of the CDR3 is TGTGCCAGCAGAGAGCAGGAGGGGGCCGTGGGACAGCCCCAGCATTTT. As protein: CASREQEGAVGQPQHF.

The sample holds many counts of this clonotype. This chain links TRBV29-1 with TRBJ2-6; D possibly matches TRBD1 or TRBD2 (5 bases each). Trimming stripped 0 bases from V and 0 bases from J, with 33 bases between. The CDR3 contains 24 residues. Germline V gene sequence: CDR1 SQVTM, CDR2 ANQGSEA. Here the CDR3 DNA reads TGCAGCGTTGAAGATTTGCTGGTGAGTTTTGGGGGTCCGGAATCCAGCTCTGGGGCCAACGTCCTGACTTTC. Its protein is CSVEDLLVSFGGPESSSGANVLTF.

This clonotype was picked up a small number of times. For the CDR3, the DNA is TGCAGTGCTAGAGATCAGGCCCTAGCGGGAGGCCCCATAGAGCAGTACTTC. Residues: CSARDQALAGGPIEQYF. J is TRBJ2-7 and V is TRBV20-1; 11 bases line up with TRBD2. CDR1 is DFQATT and CDR2 is SNEGSKA in the germline V gene (reference sequence). The CDR3 length is 17 residues. Trimming cost V 0 bases and J 7 bases; bases outside gene matches: 14.

The CDR3 spells CSARLAATDTQYF. CDR3 sequence (DNA): TGCAGTGCTCGACTAGCGGCGACAGATACGCAGTATTTT. The chain couples TRBV20-1 to TRBJ2-3, with 9 nucleotides matching TRBD2. Germline assignment: CDR1 DFQATT and CDR2 SNEGSKA (reference sequence). The V gene end was trimmed by 5 bases and the J gene end by 3 bases; junction bases not matched to a gene: 3. This CDR3 contains 13 residues.

The chain recombines TRBV30 with TRBJ2-3, with D possibly matching TRBD1 (5 bases). The CDR3 runs to 11 residues. Trimming pared 7 bases from V and 7 bases from J, leaving 12 bases between. Germline CDR1 reads GTSNPN; CDR2 reads SVGIG (reference sequence). The CDR3, as DNA: TGTGCCTACTCCCGGACACATACGCAGTATTTT. It is translated as CAYSRTHTQYF. Together with reference TRBV30 and TRBJ2-3, the CDR3 gives the full variable domain: SQTIHQWPATLVQPVGSPLSLECTVEGTSNPNLYWYRQAAGRGLQLLFYSVGIGQISSEVPQNLSASRPQDRQFILSSKKLLLSDSGFYLCAYSRTHTQYFGPGTRLTVL.

This clonotype came up many times. This chain joins TRBV3-1 and TRBJ2-7; D remains unclear. CDR3 length equals 12 residues. Germline loops: CDR1 LGHDT, CDR2 YNNKEL (reference sequence). Trimming stripped 0 bases from V and 3 bases from J, with 3 bases between. The CDR3 DNA reads as TGTGCCAGCAGCCAAGACGACTACGAGCAGTACTTC. Its protein is CASSQDDYEQYF.

This clonotype was counted between two and nine times. The CDR3 bases are TGTGCCAGCAGTTCCCCTCGACTAGCGGGGAAAAACATTCAGTACTTC. Translation: CASSSPRLAGKNIQYF. The chain employs TRBV6-2 or TRBV6-3 and TRBJ2-4; 11 bases map to TRBD2. Trimming at V came to 4 bases and at J to 4 bases, leaving 6 bases not matched to a gene. CDR1 is MNHEY, CDR2 SVGEGT, per germline. The CDR3 consists of 16 residues.

J is TRBJ1-1 and V is TRBV11-2; D not certain. Germline V gene data show CDR1 as SGHAT and CDR2 as FQNNGV. V was clipped by 1 base and J by 3 bases, with 15 bases between them. CDR3 size: 16 residues. The CDR3 reads CASSLALRGSDTEAFF. Here the CDR3 DNA reads TGTGCCAGCAGCTTAGCCCTACGGGGTAGCGACACTGAAGCTTTCTTT. The complete variable domain, with remaining parts taken from reference TRBV11-2 and TRBJ1-1, reads EAGVAQSPRYKIIEKRQSVAFWCNPISGHATLYWYQQILGQGPKLLIQFQNNGVVDDSQLPKDRFSAERLKGVDSTLKIQPAKLEDSAVYLCASSLALRGSDTEAFFGQGTRLTVV.

In its sample, this clonotype was seen a few times. The gene calls are TRBV6-1 and TRBJ2-1; D is undetermined. This CDR3 is built from 15 residues. Trimming shortened V by 4 bases and J by 4 bases, and 14 bases separated the two germline ends. Germline lookup yields CDR1 MNHNS and CDR2 SASEGT. The CDR3 here is CASSVGRPLYNEQFF. CDR3 DNA: TGTGCCAGCAGTGTCGGCAGACCCTTATACAATGAGCAGTTCTTC.

V is TRBV7-9 and J is TRBJ2-1; 11 bases are shared with TRBD2. The CDR3 spans 20 residues. J lost 4 bases, V lost 4 bases, and 18 bases had no gene match. The V gene's germline CDR1 is SEHNR and CDR2 FQNEAQ (reference sequence). The chain's CDR3 is CASSSPGNSGRALLYNEQFF. Here the CDR3 DNA reads TGTGCCAGCAGCTCACCGGGAAATAGCGGGAGGGCCCTCCTTTACAATGAGCAGTTCTTC.

J is TRBJ1-1 and V is TRBV29-1, with D maybe TRBD1 (5 bases). The length of the CDR3 is 14 residues. V lost 6 bases and J 0 bases, leaving 14 bases between the germline ends. In germline, CDR1 is SQVTM, CDR2 ANQGSEA. CDR3 amino acids: CSVYYRNMNTEAFF. The CDR3 DNA follows: TGCAGCGTGTACTACAGGAATATGAACACTGAAGCTTTCTTT.

The sample holds a few counts of this clonotype. This sequence joins TRBV11-2 and TRBJ2-7; 9 bases are a match to TRBD1. This CDR3 has 21 residues. Germline trimming cut 4 bases from V and 2 bases from J; bases unmatched to any gene: 24. Germline CDR1 and CDR2: SGHAT and FQNNGV. This CDR3 is CASSSTEDRGFSYWGTYEQYF. CDR3 sequence (DNA): TGTGCCAGCAGCTCTACCGAGGACAGGGGATTTAGTTACTGGGGTACCTACGAGCAGTACTTC.

This clonotype was counted only a few times. V gene TRBV2 combines with J gene TRBJ2-7; the D is unclear. There are 12 residues in the CDR3. Per germline, CDR1 SNHLY and CDR2 FYNNEI. Between the trimmed V and J ends, which lost 1 base and 4 bases, there was a span of 5 bases. The CDR3 here is CASSEEGYEQYF. CDR3 in DNA: TGTGCCAGCAGTGAAGAGGGTTACGAGCAGTACTTC.

The table lists this clonotype with a few counts. This sequence joins TRBV29-1 and TRBJ1-1; unclear D gene. This CDR3 spans 12 amino acids. Per germline, CDR1 SQVTM and CDR2 ANQGSEA. V lost 5 bases and J 4 bases, leaving 11 bases between the germline ends. This CDR3 reads CSVQSRGTEAFF. The DNA of the CDR3 is TGCAGCGTTCAATCTCGGGGCACTGAAGCTTTCTTT.

Only a few counts were recorded for this clonotype. The chain has TRBV4-1 and TRBJ2-1, with TRBD2 identical over 7 bases. Trimming cost V 1 base and J 0 bases; bases outside gene matches: 3. The CDR3 sequence is 16 residues long. Germline CDR1 and CDR2: MGHRA and YSYEKL. The CDR3 coding sequence is TGCGCCAGCAGCCAAGTGGGCGGGAGCTCCTACAATGAGCAGTTCTTC. Its translation is CASSQVGGSSYNEQFF.

V and J are TRBV6-2 or TRBV6-3 and TRBJ2-1; the match to TRBD2 covers 12 bases. Germline assignment: CDR1 MNHEY and CDR2 SVGEGT. CDR3 size: 16 residues. The V and J ends lost 3 bases and 4 bases, in that order; junction bases with no gene match: 4. CDR3 sequence: CASSYLAGGVYNEQFF. The DNA of the CDR3 is TGTGCCAGCAGTTATCTAGCGGGAGGGGTATACAATGAGCAGTTCTTC.

The J gene is TRBJ1-6, the V gene TRBV28, with D uncertain. V dropped 6 bases and J dropped 6 bases, with 6 bases sitting between them. CDR1 and CDR2 from the germline V gene are MDHEN and SYDVKM. There are 12 residues in the CDR3. In DNA, the CDR3 is TGTGCCAGCAGGGACCGTAATTCACCCCTCCACTTT. Its translation: CASRDRNSPLHF.

This clonotype was detected a few times. V gene TRBV29-1 combines with J gene TRBJ2-5; the D gene is possibly TRBD1 (6 bases). Deletions cut 4 bases from V and 2 bases from J, with 11 bases between. Per the germline V gene, CDR1 is SQVTM and CDR2 is ANQGSEA. This CDR3 contains 13 residues. The CDR3, as DNA: TGCAGCGTTGCCGGACAGCGACAAGAGACCCAGTACTTC. Translating it yields CSVAGQRQETQYF.

This sequence joins TRBV28 and TRBJ1-1, with TRBD1 as a possible D gene (6 bases). Trimming pared 3 bases from V and 0 bases from J, leaving 11 bases between. Germline V gene lookup returns CDR1 MDHEN and CDR2 SYDVKM. CDR3 length: 15 amino acids. The CDR3 spells CASSLIRGLNTEAFF. The CDR3 region has the DNA TGTGCCAGCAGTTTGATCAGGGGCTTGAACACTGAAGCTTTCTTT.

This clonotype was observed a few times. The chain joins TRBV7-9 to TRBJ1-1; D ambiguous. The germline V gene has CDR1 SEHNR and CDR2 FQNEAQ (reference sequence). The V end lost 2 bases, the J end lost 4 bases, and 8 bases lay between the germline ends. This CDR3 has 13 amino acids. In DNA form, the CDR3 reads TGTGCCAGCAGCTTAATAACCGGCACTGAAGCTTTCTTT. Translation gives CASSLITGTEAFF. The full variable domain, with the rest looked up from reference TRBV7-9 and TRBJ1-1, is DTGVSQNPRHKITKRGQNVTFRCDPISEHNRLYWYRQTLGQGPEFLTYFQNEAQLEKSRLLSDRFSAERPKGSFSTLEIQRTEQGDSAMYLCASSLITGTEAFFGQGTRLTVV.

CDR3 residues: CASSWVDTQYF. CDR3 nucleotides: TGCGCCAGCAGCTGGGTAGATACGCAGTATTTT. The V gene is TRBV5-1, the J gene TRBJ2-3; D remains unclear. With 3 bases removed from V and 5 bases from J, the gap between germline ends came to 4 bases. Per germline, CDR1 SGHRS and CDR2 YFSETQ. The CDR3 totals 11 residues. Filled out from reference TRBV5-1 and TRBJ2-3, the complete variable domain reads KAGVTQTPRYLIKTRGQQVTLSCSPISGHRSVSWYQQTPGQGLQFLFEYFSETQRNKGNFPGRFSGRQFSNSRSEMNVSTLELGDSALYLCASSWVDTQYFGPGTRLTVL.